Listed here are 24 T cell receptor beta chains from one sample, sequenced in a study of siplizumab effects on memory and regulatory T cells. Assay used: immunoSEQ multiplex PCR; TCRdb lists only in-frame clones, some missing. The sample holds over 85,000 clones; about nine tenths are singletons and the top ten take 1.3%. The sequencing sample was made of CD4+ T cells sorted from blood. These receptors all come from a human donor in good health.

V is TRBV6-5 and J is TRBJ2-7; possibly TRBD1 or TRBD2 for D (5 bases each). CDR1 MNHEY and CDR2 SVGAGI come from the germline V gene. V lost 2 bases, J lost 3 bases, and 11 bases lay in between. There are 14 residues in the CDR3. CDR3 in DNA: TGTGCCAGCAGTTACCGTAATGGGGGCTACGAGCAGTACTTC. Its translation: CASSYRNGGYEQYF.

The V gene is TRBV6-1, the J gene TRBJ2-7; 7 bases map to TRBD1. V was pared by 11 bases and J by 7 bases, with 11 bases of the junction left unmatched. The CDR3 has 12 amino acids. Germline lookup yields CDR1 MNHNS and CDR2 SASEGT. The DNA for the CDR3 is TGTGCCGGATCAGGGGGTAGAGAGGAGCAGTACTTC. Protein sequence: CAGSGGREEQYF.

The chain combines TRBV28 with TRBJ1-3, with TRBD1 identical over 8 bases. J was trimmed by 3 bases and V by 5 bases; bases with no gene match: 6. This CDR3 is 15 amino acids long. CDR1 MDHEN and CDR2 SYDVKM come from the germline V gene. The CDR3 is CASSLTGGSGNTIYF. Written as DNA, the CDR3 is TGTGCCAGCAGTCTTACAGGGGGTAGTGGAAACACCATATATTTT.

V gene TRBV11-2 combines with J gene TRBJ1-4; weak D call: TRBD1 (6 bases). The germline V gene has CDR1 SGHAT and CDR2 FQNNGV. Trimming pared 5 bases from V and 3 bases from J, leaving 10 bases between. The CDR3 extends over 14 amino acids. CDR3 residues: CASSRGQANEKLFF. The CDR3 DNA is TGTGCCAGCAGCCGGGGGCAGGCTAATGAAAAACTGTTTTTT.

The chain links TRBV7-2 to TRBJ1-1; D is perhaps TRBD1 (5 bases). The V end lost 6 bases, the J end lost 1 base, and 15 bases lay between the germline ends. CDR1 and CDR2 from the germline V gene are SGHTA and FQGNSA. This CDR3 is built from 15 residues. CDR3 coding DNA: TGTGCCAGCAGTCCAATCGAGGGGTCGAACACTGAAGCTTTCTTT. Protein sequence: CASSPIEGSNTEAFF.

This clone occurred a few times. The V and J genes are TRBV12-5 and TRBJ2-7, with 8 bases aligning to TRBD2. The germline V gene has CDR1 LGHNT and CDR2 FRNRAP. The J segment lost 6 bases and the V segment lost 1 base, leaving 8 bases of the junction unmatched. The CDR3 is 15 residues long. The CDR3 DNA sequence: TGTGCTAGTGGTTTGGGACTAGCGTCGTCTGGCGAGCAGTACTTC. This codes for CASGLGLASSGEQYF.

The chain uses TRBV7-3 and TRBJ2-7, with D uncertain. The CDR3 is 11 residues long. Per the germline V gene, CDR1 is SGHTA and CDR2 is FQGTGA. The ends were cut back, 4 bases at V and 3 bases at J, with 4 bases in the middle. CDR3 DNA sequence: TGTGCCAGCAGCTCCCGCTACGAGCAGTACTTC. This sequence encodes CASSSRYEQYF.

The CDR3: CASSLAHRGMSYAEQYF. The CDR3 DNA reads as TGTGCCAGCAGCTTAGCCCACCGGGGGATGTCGTACGCCGAGCAGTACTTC. The chain uses TRBV7-9 and TRBJ2-7; a weak D match, TRBD2 (6 bases). Deletions cut 0 bases from V and 6 bases from J, with 21 bases between. The CDR3 has 17 residues. Germline CDR1 reads SEHNR; CDR2 reads FQNEAQ (reference sequence).

The chain carries TRBV4-1 and TRBJ1-1; 8 nucleotides align to TRBD1. V was pared by 4 bases and J by 2 bases, with 6 bases of the junction left unmatched. The CDR3 sequence is 15 residues long. The V gene's germline CDR1 is MGHRA and CDR2 YSYEKL. The CDR3 sequence: CASSRGQGPNTEAFF. The CDR3 DNA reads TGCGCCAGCAGCCGAGGACAGGGACCCAACACTGAAGCTTTCTTT.

This chain uses TRBV5-1 with TRBJ2-1, with a tentative D call TRBD2 (6 bases). Germline CDR1 SGHRS, CDR2 YFSETQ. Deletions cut 7 bases from V and 6 bases from J, with 17 bases between. This CDR3 has 14 amino acids. The CDR3: CASQRGGTANEQFF. The DNA for the CDR3 is TGCGCCAGCCAACGCGGCGGGACGGCCAATGAGCAGTTCTTC.

The rearrangement uses TRBV18 and TRBJ2-7; 9 bases fit TRBD1. CDR1 and CDR2 from the germline V gene are KGHSH and LQKENI. The V segment lost 4 bases and the J segment 5 bases; nucleotides outside the gene matches: 9. The CDR3 loop spans 15 amino acids. This CDR3 reads CASSLDRGSSHEQYF. As DNA, the CDR3 is TGTGCCAGCTCACTGGACAGGGGATCGTCCCACGAGCAGTACTTC.

The chain recombines TRBV21-1 with TRBJ1-1. TRBV21-1 is a documented pseudogene. The CDR3 has 13 amino acids. In nucleotides, the CDR3 is TGTGCCAGCAGCAAAAAGGCGGGGGCTGAAGCTTTCTTT. Amino acid sequence: CASSKKAGAEAFF.

This clone turned up a few times. The chain carries TRBV2 and TRBJ2-5; 7 bases match TRBD1. V shed 5 bases, J shed 2 bases, and the junction held 5 bases outside the gene matches. This CDR3 spans 14 amino acids. Germline V CDR1 and CDR2: SNHLY, FYNNEI. The CDR3 sequence: CASSQTGPQETQYF. The CDR3 DNA reads as TGTGCCAGCAGTCAGACAGGGCCTCAAGAGACCCAGTACTTC.

This rearrangement joins TRBV5-1 to TRBJ2-3; the match to TRBD2 covers 7 bases. Germline CDR1 SGHRS, CDR2 YFSETQ. J gave up 2 bases and V 6 bases, and 21 bases lay outside the gene matches. This CDR3 has 19 amino acids. CDR3 in DNA: TGCGCCAGCAAGGCCCAAAAACTACCCCCGGGACTATTCACAGATACGCAGTATTTT. Its protein is CASKAQKLPPGLFTDTQYF.

This chain joins TRBV15 and TRBJ1-6; no definite D call. Germline assignment: CDR1 LNHNV and CDR2 YYDKDF (reference sequence). V gave up 10 bases and J gave up 6 bases, with 10 bases separating them. The CDR3 consists of 12 residues. The CDR3 DNA sequence: TGTGCCAGCGGGGTAGGTAATTCACCCCTCCACTTT. This sequence encodes CASGVGNSPLHF.

V is TRBV18 and J is TRBJ2-5; D may correspond to TRBD1 or TRBD2 (5 bases each). Germline V gene data show CDR1 as KGHSH and CDR2 as LQKENI. Trimming removed 4 bases at V and 2 bases at J, with 11 bases between. The CDR3 runs 14 residues. The CDR3 here is CASSQRGWQETQYF. The CDR3 bases are TGTGCCAGCTCACAACGGGGCTGGCAAGAGACCCAGTACTTC.

This clone has only one observation. This rearrangement joins TRBV15 to TRBJ1-4; a possible D gene is TRBD1 (6 bases). This CDR3 has 15 amino acids. Germline V CDR1 and CDR2: LNHNV, YYDKDF (reference sequence). The V and J ends lost 0 bases and 7 bases respectively, with 12 bases between them. CDR3 bases: TGTGCCACCAGCAGAGATTTGGGGGCGGTTGAAAAACTGTTTTTT. Translated: CATSRDLGAVEKLFF.

The CDR3 here is CASSEGQGAREQFF. Written as DNA, the CDR3 is TGCGCCAGCAGTGAGGGACAGGGGGCGCGCGAGCAGTTCTTC. The V gene is TRBV10-1, the J gene TRBJ2-1, with TRBD1 matching over 11 bases. CDR1 WNHNN and CDR2 SYGVQD come from the germline V gene (reference sequence). Germline trimming cut 2 bases from V and 10 bases from J; bases unmatched to any gene: 4. The CDR3 covers 14 residues.

This clone occurred once. The V and J genes are TRBV5-1 and TRBJ1-2, with unresolved D. The length of the CDR3 is 13 residues. V was pared by 7 bases and J by 4 bases, with 14 bases between. CDR1 is SGHRS and CDR2 is YFSETQ in the germline V gene. The DNA for the CDR3 is TGCGCCAGCGGCGTAGAGGCTAGCTATGGCTACACCTTC. Translated: CASGVEASYGYTF.

The J gene is TRBJ1-1, the V gene TRBV7-2; D unclear. This CDR3 region has 13 residues. Germline V lookup: CDR1 SGHTA, CDR2 FQGNSA. The V end lost 10 bases, the J end lost 1 base, and 13 bases lay between the germline ends. The CDR3 DNA sequence: TGTGCCACGAATTTGGTCCCGAACACTGAAGCTTTCTTT. It translates to CATNLVPNTEAFF.

V and J are TRBV18 and TRBJ1-4, with D possibly being TRBD1 (5 bases). Between the trimmed V and J ends, which lost 3 bases and 8 bases, there was a span of 16 bases. CDR1 is KGHSH, CDR2 LQKENI, per germline. The CDR3 runs to 15 residues. The CDR3 sequence: CASSPFGLGEEKLFF. The CDR3 DNA is TGTGCCAGCTCACCCTTCGGGTTGGGGGAGGAAAAACTGTTTTTT.

The genes are TRBV12-2 and TRBJ2-2; the table gives TRBD2 as D, unverified against the DNA. TRBV12-2 is shown as a pseudogene. The CDR3 is made up of 21 amino acids. The CDR3 coding sequence is TGTGCAAGTCGCTTAGTGTCGGGACAGGGACTAGCGGGGTTGAACACCGGGGAGCTGTTTTTT. Protein sequence: CASRLVSGQGLAGLNTGELFF.

The V call is TRBV10-1, the J call TRBJ1-1, with D unclear. Trimming took 3 bases from V and 4 from J, leaving 9 bases between them. The CDR3 totals 13 residues. The germline CDR1 and CDR2 sequences are WNHNN and SYGVQD (reference sequence). This CDR3 is CASSDGLITEAFF. CDR3 nucleotides: TGCGCCAGCAGTGATGGACTTATCACTGAAGCTTTCTTT.

This clone was found once. This chain connects TRBV12-5 to TRBJ2-7, with 10 bases lining up with TRBD1. With V trimmed by 4 bases and J by 5 bases, 11 bases remained unmatched. The CDR3 loop spans 16 amino acids. The V gene's germline CDR1 is LGHNT and CDR2 FRNRAP. This CDR3 reads CASGYYLAGQGHEQYF. CDR3 DNA sequence: TGTGCTAGTGGTTACTATCTTGCGGGACAGGGGCACGAGCAGTACTTC.